The rows below give T cell receptor beta chains drawn from one sample of a study of chemoradiotherapy in HPV16-positive cancers. TCRdb's table, derived via immunoSEQ multiplex PCR, lists solely in-frame clones and lacks some. The repertoire holds roughly 14,000 clones, with under 85% as singletons. Specimen collection occurred from a patient who underwent chemoradiotherapy. The receptors stem from a human donor with HPV-associated anogenital cancer. Both conserved end residues are part of each CDR3. The D gene is left open where the match is weak. Clone sizes are given selectively: once, few, many, or a class where the clone is expanded.

>NA|TRBD1|TRBV14|TRBJ1-2
CASSHTGTAYGYTF
TGTGCCAGCAGCCACACCGGGACAGCCTATGGCTACACCTTC
>NA|NA|TRBV7-8|TRBJ1-2
CASSFDSGGYTF
TGTGCCAGCAGCTTCGACAGCGGTGGCTACACCTTC
>NA|TRBD2|TRBV7-9|TRBJ2-3
CASSLVPSGRRDTQYF
TGTGCCAGCAGCTTAGTTCCTAGCGGGAGGCGGGATACGCAGTATTTT
>NA|TRBD1|TRBV11-3|TRBJ1-1
CASSFWGQGAPGNTEAFF
TGTGCCAGCAGCTTTTGGGGACAGGGGGCGCCGGGGAACACTGAAGCTTTCTTT
>NA|NA|TRBV29-1|TRBJ2-3
CSVDTHTDTQYF
TGCAGCGTTGACACTCACACAGATACGCAGTATTTT
>NA|NA|TRBV5-1|TRBJ2-5
CASSLTENGETQYF
TGCGCCAGCAGCTTGACAGAAAACGGGGAGACCCAGTACTTC
>NA|NA|TRBV7-9|TRBJ2-2
CASSLEPAGELFF
TGTGCCAGCAGCTTAGAACCTGCCGGGGAGCTGTTTTTT
>NA|NA|TRBV5-6|TRBJ2-3
CASSWWGKDTQYF
TGTGCCAGCAGCTGGTGGGGTAAAGATACGCAGTATTTT
>once|NA|TRBV7-8|TRBJ2-1
CASSLGNNEQFF
TGTGCCAGCAGCTTGGGAAACAATGAGCAGTTCTTC
>NA|NA|TRBV5-1|TRBJ2-7
CASSPGSYNPYEQYF
TGCGCCAGCAGCCCAGGTTCCTACAACCCCTACGAGCAGTACTTC
>NA|TRBD1|TRBV5-1|TRBJ2-3
CASSLPTDRGQADTQYF
TGCGCCAGCAGCTTGCCTACGGACAGGGGGCAGGCAGATACGCAGTATTTT
>NA|TRBD1|TRBV6-5|TRBJ1-4
CASSYLRQGAGKLFF
TGTGCCAGCAGTTACTTACGACAGGGGGCTGGAAAACTGTTTTTT
>NA|TRBD1|TRBV11-3|TRBJ1-1
CASTLRRSGGTEAFF
TGTGCCAGCACCTTAAGGAGATCAGGGGGCACTGAAGCTTTCTTT
>NA|NA|TRBV28|TRBJ1-3
CASSSWSLTRSGNTIYF
TGTGCCAGCAGTTCTTGGTCTCTAACCCGCTCTGGAAACACCATATATTTT
>NA|NA|TRBV28|TRBJ1-1
CASSPSYSGTEAFF
TGTGCCAGCAGTCCCTCGTATTCGGGCACTGAAGCTTTCTTT
>few|NA|TRBV19|TRBJ1-5
CASSMINQPQHF
TGTGCCAGTAGTATGATCAATCAGCCCCAGCATTTT
>NA|NA|TRBV18|TRBJ1-1
CASSPVQGPPGAFF
TGTGCCAGCTCACCAGTGCAGGGACCCCCCGGAGCTTTCTTT
>NA|NA|TRBV5-1|TRBJ1-3
CASSLPGDGDTIYF
TGCGCCAGCAGCTTGCCCGGGGATGGGGACACCATATATTTT
>once|TRBD2|TRBV2|TRBJ2-1
CASSTTGLAGVSEQFF
TGTGCCAGCAGTACGACCGGACTAGCGGGAGTAAGTGAGCAGTTCTTC
>once|TRBD2|TRBV6-7|TRBJ2-2
CASRISGTSGRAQGHGELFF
TGTGCCAGCAGGATATCCGGGACTAGCGGGAGGGCGCAAGGTCACGGGGAGCTGTTTTTT
>NA|NA|TRBV6-5|TRBJ2-1
CASSYSVQPTNEQFF
TGTGCCAGCAGTTACTCCGTACAGCCAACAAATGAGCAGTTCTTC
>NA|NA|TRBV6-5|TRBJ2-7
CASTRPSSYEQYF
TGTGCCAGCACCAGGCCGAGCTCCTACGAGCAGTACTTC
>NA|NA|TRBV7-3|TRBJ2-3
CASSLTSSTDTQYF
TGTGCCAGCAGCCTCACATCCAGCACAGATACGCAGTATTTT
>NA|NA|TRBV5-6|TRBJ2-7
CASSLRTYEQYF
TGTGCCAGCAGCTTGAGAACCTACGAGCAGTACTTC
>few|NA|TRBV23-1|TRBJ2-1
CASSLSGRYNEQFF
TGCGCCAGCAGTCTTTCGGGGCGCTACAATGAGCAGTTCTTC
>NA|NA|TRBV7-6|TRBJ2-2
CASSPGQNTGELFF
TGTGCCAGCAGCCCGGGACAGAACACCGGGGAGCTGTTTTTT
>NA|NA|TRBV7-8|TRBJ1-2
CASSGFARTETRNYGYTF
TGTGCCAGCAGCGGTTTTGCCCGGACCGAGACAAGGAACTATGGCTACACCTTC
>NA|TRBD1|TRBV7-2|TRBJ1-1
CASSLTSDRVEAFF
TGTGCCAGCAGCCTGACCTCCGACAGGGTTGAAGCTTTCTTT
>NA|NA|TRBV11-3|TRBJ2-7
CASSSTVYEQYF
TGTGCCAGCAGCTCGACAGTCTACGAGCAGTACTTC
>NA|TRBD1|TRBV7-9|TRBJ2-5
CASSQQGLGYQETQYF
TGTGCCAGCAGTCAACAGGGGTTGGGGTACCAAGAGACCCAGTACTTC
>NA|NA|TRBV4-2|TRBJ2-1
CASSQSGGGDEQFF
TGTGCCAGCAGCCAATCAGGGGGAGGCGATGAGCAGTTCTTC
>NA|NA|TRBV19|TRBJ1-4
CASTGPAQTAEKLFF
TGTGCCAGTACGGGACCCGCTCAAACCGCTGAAAAACTGTTTTTT
>NA|NA|TRBV7-8|TRBJ1-5
CASSFPGLQPQHF
TGTGCCAGCAGCTTTCCGGGTCTTCAGCCCCAGCATTTT
>NA|NA|TRBV28|TRBJ1-1
CASSLRFMNTEAFF
TGTGCCAGCAGCCTCAGATTCATGAACACTGAAGCTTTCTTT
>NA|NA|TRBV6-1|TRBJ1-1
CASITGGIGNTEAFF
TGTGCCAGCATCACCGGAGGGATCGGGAACACTGAAGCTTTCTTT
>medium-sized|NA|TRBV19|TRBJ1-1
CASRARGYGTEAFF
TGTGCCAGTAGAGCGAGGGGGTACGGCACTGAAGCTTTCTTT
>NA|NA|TRBV27|TRBJ1-3
CASSLTPGNTIYF
TGTGCCAGCAGTTTGACACCTGGAAACACCATATATTTT
>few|NA|TRBV10-2|TRBJ1-2
CASSEASGKAEGTYGYTF
TGCGCCAGCAGTGAGGCCTCAGGGAAAGCTGAGGGCACCTATGGCTACACCTTC
>NA|NA|TRBV27|TRBJ2-3
CASGSAQVSTDTQYF
TGTGCCAGCGGCTCGGCCCAGGTATCGACAGATACGCAGTATTTT